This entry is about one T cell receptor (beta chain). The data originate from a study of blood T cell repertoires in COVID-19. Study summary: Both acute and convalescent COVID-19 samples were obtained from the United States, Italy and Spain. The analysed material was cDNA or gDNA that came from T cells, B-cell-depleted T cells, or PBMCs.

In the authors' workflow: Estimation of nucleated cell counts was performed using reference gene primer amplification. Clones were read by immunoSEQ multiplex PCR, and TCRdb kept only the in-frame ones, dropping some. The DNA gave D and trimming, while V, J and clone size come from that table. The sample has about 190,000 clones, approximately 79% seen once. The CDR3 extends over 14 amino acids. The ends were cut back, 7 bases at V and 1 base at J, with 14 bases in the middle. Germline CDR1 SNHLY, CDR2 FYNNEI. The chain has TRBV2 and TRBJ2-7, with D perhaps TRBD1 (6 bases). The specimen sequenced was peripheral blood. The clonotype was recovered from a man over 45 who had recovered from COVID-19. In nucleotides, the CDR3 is TGTGCCAGCACCGGACAGCGGTATTCCTACGAGCAGTACTTC. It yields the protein CASTGQRYSYEQYF.